The clone carrying this T cell receptor beta chain has at least ten counts. Its antigen is not known. The entry originates in a study of T cell repertoires in cytomegalovirus infection. Turning to the study itself: CMV infection together with matching HLA type was indicated by public TCR beta signatures.

Study results and caveats: Adding up the frequency of public TCR beta families identified people who carried CMV plus the relevant HLA. HLA-C-restricted CMV-specific TCR beta clonotypes prevailed in the ex vivo response.

Unmatched junction bases numbered 17, after V lost 3 bases and J lost 4 bases. Germline-derived CDR1 and CDR2 are SGHAT and FQNNGV. This CDR3 contains 20 residues. TCRdb passed the reads through MiXCR, listing each CDR3 protein once. Of roughly 230,000 distinct CDR3 sequences listed, about a sixth were seen once; the top ten hold roughly half. Sequencing was carried out using CD8+ T cells from PBMCs. The chain carries TRBV11-2 and TRBJ2-3; TRBD2 matches at 12 bases. The sequence was obtained from a human donor in good health (CMV status not recorded). Some clones in this sample may be carry-over from other donors' samples. The CDR3 spells CASSFNWIRTSGAGADTQYF. CDR3 bases: TGTGCCAGCAGCTTCAACTGGATTCGGACTAGCGGGGCGGGGGCAGATACGCAGTATTTT.